The 29 T cell receptor beta chains reported below all come from one sample, sequenced in a study of cytomegalovirus exposure and HLA in healthy donors. A multiplex PCR was run with 60 Vbeta primers and 13 Jbeta primers. Only in-frame clones appear in the TCRdb table, and some are missing; sequencing was by immunoSEQ multiplex PCR. In the table there are about 70,000 clones, around 62% of which are singletons. The specimen was PBMCs. These receptors originate from a man younger than 45 in good health and CMV-seronegative.

The J gene is TRBJ2-1, the V gene TRBV5-6; a weak D match, TRBD2 (5 bases). There are 16 residues in the CDR3. V was pared by 4 bases and J by 2 bases, with 16 bases between. Germline CDR1 reads SGHDT; CDR2 reads YYEEEE. CDR3 amino acids: CASSPAERYTYNEQFF. CDR3 nucleotide sequence: TGTGCCAGCAGCCCAGCGGAGAGATATACCTACAATGAGCAGTTCTTC.

V usage is TRBV5-4 and J usage is TRBJ2-3; D is perhaps TRBD1 (6 bases). Germline values: CDR1 SGHNT, CDR2 YYREEE (reference sequence). Trimming took off 4 bases at V and 1 base at J, with 10 bases between the two ends. The CDR3 consists of 14 residues. Here the CDR3 reads CASSHDRRTDTQYF. Here the CDR3 DNA reads TGTGCCAGCAGCCACGACAGGCGCACAGATACGCAGTATTTT.

This chain connects TRBV2 to TRBJ2-3, with D maybe TRBD2 (5 bases). The CDR3 sequence is 15 residues long. V was shortened by 2 bases and J by 0 bases, with 9 bases between the two germline ends. Germline V gene lookup returns CDR1 SNHLY and CDR2 FYNNEI. For the CDR3, the DNA is TGTGCCAGCAGTGAAATCGGGGAAAGCACAGATACGCAGTATTTT. This codes for CASSEIGESTDTQYF.

This rearrangement joins TRBV11-2 to TRBJ2-3; TRBD2 matches 10 bases. Trimming at V came to 5 bases and at J to 7 bases, leaving 9 bases not matched to a gene. Looked up from germline, CDR1 is SGHAT and CDR2 is FQNNGV. The length of the CDR3 is 15 residues. The CDR3 coding sequence is TGTGCCAGCAGCCCAATGGGTAGCGGGGGGAATACGCAGTATTTT. As protein: CASSPMGSGGNTQYF.

The chain joins TRBV11-2 to TRBJ2-7; 9 bases agree with TRBD2. V lost 5 bases and J lost 0; bases outside the gene matches: 11. This CDR3 contains 17 residues. The V gene's germline CDR1 is SGHAT and CDR2 FQNNGV. The CDR3 sequence is CASSPIARAGGSYEQYF. The CDR3 bases are TGTGCCAGCAGCCCCATTGCACGAGCGGGGGGCTCCTACGAGCAGTACTTC.

The chain couples TRBV7-8 to TRBJ1-5; 7 bases match TRBD1. V was pared by 0 bases and J by 6 bases, with 8 bases of the junction left unmatched. The CDR3 has 16 residues. Looked up from germline, CDR1 is SGHVS and CDR2 is FQNEAQ. The CDR3 loop is CASSLANRGLFQPQHF. The CDR3 nucleotides read TGTGCCAGCAGCTTAGCGAACAGGGGTTTATTTCAGCCCCAGCATTTT.

V usage is TRBV7-9 and J usage is TRBJ2-7; TRBD2 matches 10 bases. The V and J ends lost 7 bases and 0 bases, in that order; junction bases with no gene match: 3. The germline gives CDR1 SEHNR, CDR2 FQNEAQ (reference sequence). The CDR3 extends over 14 amino acids. Written as DNA, the CDR3 is TGTGCCAGCACCAGGACTAGCGGCTCCTACGAGCAGTACTTC. Translating it yields CASTRTSGSYEQYF.

The gene calls are TRBV4-1 and TRBJ2-7; possible D gene TRBD2, 6 bases. The V gene's germline CDR1 is MGHRA and CDR2 YSYEKL. Trimming pared 0 bases from V and 0 bases from J, leaving 12 bases between. This CDR3 is 16 amino acids long. The CDR3 spells CASSQDPGVDSYEQYF. CDR3 in DNA: TGCGCCAGCAGCCAAGATCCGGGGGTCGACTCCTACGAGCAGTACTTC.

The gene calls are TRBV30 and TRBJ2-7; 7 bases agree with TRBD2. Germline V gives CDR1 GTSNPN, CDR2 SVGIG (reference sequence). V lost 1 base, J lost 6 bases, and 0 bases stayed unmatched. The CDR3 spans 11 residues. In DNA form, the CDR3 reads TGTGCCTGGAGTGCGGGGGGCGAGCAGTACTTC. Amino acids: CAWSAGGEQYF.

Here the CDR3 reads CASSLDLAGGRETQYF. CDR3 coding DNA: TGTGCCAGCAGCTTAGATCTAGCGGGGGGGAGGGAGACCCAGTACTTC. The rearrangement joins TRBV7-2 to TRBJ2-5; 12 bases line up with TRBD2. CDR3 length: 16 amino acids. Germline loops: CDR1 SGHTA, CDR2 FQGNSA. V trimming: 1 base; J trimming: 5 bases; junction bases outside the gene matches: 5.

The chain is built from TRBV5-6 and TRBJ1-6, with D maybe TRBD1 (6 bases). Germline V CDR1 and CDR2: SGHDT, YYEEEE. CDR3 length: 14 residues. V lost 1 base and J lost 9, with 11 bases in between. Written as DNA, the CDR3 is TGTGCCAGCAGCTTGAGGCAGGGGTTTTCACCCCTCCACTTT. Its protein is CASSLRQGFSPLHF.

Only a few counts were recorded for this clone. The chain uses TRBV13 and TRBJ2-5; a possible D gene is TRBD2 (6 bases). The CDR3 loop spans 11 amino acids. V was trimmed by 5 bases and J by 5 bases, leaving 6 bases between them. Germline loops: CDR1 PRHDT, CDR2 FYEKMQ (reference sequence). CDR3 sequence reads: CASSGGETQYF. DNA for the CDR3: TGTGCCAGCAGCGGGGGGGAGACCCAGTACTTC.

The chain uses TRBV30 and TRBJ2-3; TRBD1 matches at 7 bases. J was trimmed by 2 bases and V by 4 bases; bases with no gene match: 3. This CDR3 is 13 amino acids long. The germline gives CDR1 GTSNPN, CDR2 SVGIG (reference sequence). DNA of the CDR3: TGTGCCTGGACAGGGGGAATCACAGATACGCAGTATTTT. It translates to CAWTGGITDTQYF.

The rearrangement joins TRBV27 to TRBJ1-6; possibly TRBD1 for D (6 bases). V lost 2 bases to trimming and J lost 8 bases, with 13 bases between them. The CDR3 contains 15 residues. Per the germline V gene, CDR1 is MNHEY and CDR2 is SMNVEV (reference sequence). The CDR3 region has the DNA TGTGCCAGCAGTTTAGACAGGCTTGTAGATTCACCCCTCCACTTT. Protein product: CASSLDRLVDSPLHF.

This chain links TRBV7-8 with TRBJ2-5; 11 bases are shared with TRBD2. The CDR3 is made up of 15 amino acids. Per germline, CDR1 SGHVS and CDR2 FQNEAQ. V lost 4 bases to trimming and J lost 1 base; unmatched junction nucleotides: 2. CDR3 loop: CASSSTSGTQETQYF. CDR3 in DNA: TGTGCCAGCAGCTCGACTAGCGGGACCCAAGAGACCCAGTACTTC.

J is TRBJ2-7 and V is TRBV30; D perhaps matches TRBD2 (6 bases). The V end was cut by 8 bases, the J end by 0 bases, with 14 bases between. The CDR3 length is 13 residues. Per the germline V gene, CDR1 is GTSNPN and CDR2 is SVGIG (reference sequence). Here the CDR3 DNA reads TGTGCCGCTAGCCGGGGGAACTCCTACGAGCAGTACTTC. Translating it yields CAASRGNSYEQYF.

This clone was recorded once. The rearrangement joins TRBV27 to TRBJ1-1; 8 bases align to TRBD1. There are 21 residues in the CDR3. Per the germline V gene, CDR1 is MNHEY and CDR2 is SMNVEV (reference sequence). The V gene end was trimmed by 6 bases and the J gene end by 1 base; junction bases not matched to a gene: 25. The CDR3 nucleotides are TGTGCCAGCAGGCTTCTATCTCTATGGGGACAGGTTCTGGGGGCGAACACTGAAGCTTTCTTT. It specifies CASRLLSLWGQVLGANTEAFF.

The chain links TRBV6-5 to TRBJ2-5; tentatively, D is TRBD2 (6 bases). Trimming left V 0 bases short and J 5 bases short, with 10 bases between. Looked up from germline, CDR1 is MNHEY and CDR2 is SVGAGI. CDR3 size: 14 residues. This CDR3 is CASSYSWGEETQYF. CDR3 nucleotide sequence: TGTGCCAGCAGTTACTCGTGGGGGGAGGAGACCCAGTACTTC.

The chain joins TRBV6-4 to TRBJ2-1; 11 bases fit TRBD1. The junction had 9 bases not matched to a gene; V was cut back by 6 bases and J by 8 bases. Looked up from germline, CDR1 is MRHNA and CDR2 is SNTAGT. The CDR3 consists of 15 residues. CDR3 sequence reads: CASRALGQGEDEQFF. The CDR3 DNA reads as TGTGCCAGCAGGGCCCTGGGACAGGGGGAGGATGAGCAGTTCTTC.

The V gene is TRBV7-9, the J gene TRBJ1-2; TRBD1 might be the D (5 bases). Germline-derived CDR1 and CDR2 are SEHNR and FQNEAQ (reference sequence). The CDR3 is 14 amino acids. V gave up 4 bases and J gave up 4 bases, with 13 bases separating them. CDR3 sequence (DNA): TGTGCCAGCAGCTCCGTCGGGGGGTTCTATGGCTACACCTTC. Protein product: CASSSVGGFYGYTF. Looking up the rest from reference TRBV7-9 and TRBJ1-2 gives the full variable domain: DTGVSQNPRHKITKRGQNVTFRCDPISEHNRLYWYRQTLGQGPEFLTYFQNEAQLEKSRLLSDRFSAERPKGSFSTLEIQRTEQGDSAMYLCASSSVGGFYGYTFGSGTRLTVV.

The V gene is TRBV6-6, the J gene TRBJ2-3, with 8 bases identical to TRBD2. Germline loops: CDR1 MNHNY, CDR2 SVGAGI (reference sequence). Germline trimming cut 5 bases from V and 0 bases from J; bases unmatched to any gene: 7. The CDR3 is made up of 16 amino acids. In nucleotides, the CDR3 is TGTGCCAGCAGTAGGGACTTAGCGGGGAGCACAGATACGCAGTATTTT. The encoded protein is CASSRDLAGSTDTQYF.

V gene TRBV7-9 combines with J gene TRBJ1-2; no firm D call. The V and J ends lost 4 bases and 4 bases respectively, with 13 bases between them. CDR1 SEHNR and CDR2 FQNEAQ come from the germline V gene (reference sequence). CDR3 length equals 14 residues. The CDR3: CASSSPPTGYGYTF. DNA of the CDR3: TGTGCCAGCAGCTCCCCCCCGACGGGCTATGGCTACACCTTC. Supplemented by reference TRBV7-9 and TRBJ1-2, the full variable domain reads DTGVSQNPRHKITKRGQNVTFRCDPISEHNRLYWYRQTLGQGPEFLTYFQNEAQLEKSRLLSDRFSAERPKGSFSTLEIQRTEQGDSAMYLCASSSPPTGYGYTFGSGTRLTVV.

A few counts support this clone. This sequence joins TRBV2 and TRBJ1-2; no clear D gene. The CDR3 length is 13 residues. Trimming left V 7 bases short and J 3 bases short, with 12 bases between. Germline-derived CDR1 and CDR2 are SNHLY and FYNNEI. The CDR3 region has the DNA TGTGCCAGCAAGGGTGAGGGAGACTATGGCTACACCTTC. Amino acid sequence: CASKGEGDYGYTF.

This rearrangement joins TRBV2 to TRBJ1-5; D possibly corresponds to TRBD1 (5 bases). The CDR3 extends over 16 amino acids. Trimming cost V 2 bases and J 2 bases, with 13 bases left between them. Germline V lookup: CDR1 SNHLY, CDR2 FYNNEI. CDR3 residues: CASSERGRGGNQPQHF. CDR3 DNA sequence: TGTGCCAGCAGTGAAAGAGGTAGGGGCGGCAATCAGCCCCAGCATTTT.

V and J are TRBV4-1 and TRBJ2-7; TRBD2 aligns across 8 bases. The CDR3 has 17 residues. CDR1 and CDR2 from the germline V gene are MGHRA and YSYEKL. V lost 1 base, J lost 4 bases, and 12 bases stayed unmatched. The CDR3 nucleotides read TGCGCCAGCAGCCAAGTTGATTGGGACGGGGGGGCTTACGAGCAGTACTTC. It specifies CASSQVDWDGGAYEQYF.

The chain recombines TRBV19 with TRBJ2-7; 7 positions agree with TRBD1. CDR1 is LNHDA and CDR2 is SQIVND in the germline V gene (reference sequence). There are 16 residues in the CDR3. Losses at the gene ends were 3 bases for V and 6 bases for J; bases not matched to a gene: 14. CDR3 sequence (DNA): TGTGCCAGTAGTATCGGCTTTCGGCAGGGGGTAGGCGAGCAGTACTTC. Translated: CASSIGFRQGVGEQYF. Supplemented by reference TRBV19 and TRBJ2-7, the full variable domain reads DGGITQSPKYLFRKEGQNVTLSCEQNLNHDAMYWYRQDPGQGLRLIYYSQIVNDFQKGDIAEGYSVSREKKESFPLTVTSAQKNPTAFYLCASSIGFRQGVGEQYFGPGTRLTVT.

Here the CDR3 DNA reads TGTGCCAGCAGCTTGGCCCTACCAGGGGAACGAGAGACCCAGTACTTC. Its protein is CASSLALPGERETQYF. V and J are TRBV5-6 and TRBJ2-5, with a possible D match to TRBD1 (6 bases). The germline V gene has CDR1 SGHDT and CDR2 YYEEEE. Trimming cost V 0 bases and J 4 bases, with 16 bases left between them. CDR3 length equals 16 residues.

The rearrangement links TRBV11-2 to TRBJ1-4; a possible D gene is TRBD1 (5 bases). The CDR3 consists of 16 residues. Per germline, CDR1 SGHAT and CDR2 FQNNGV. V shed 1 base and J shed 8 bases, with 17 bases lying between them. The CDR3 DNA follows: TGTGCCAGCAGCTTAGGGTTTGCGGGGCTGGAGGAAAAACTGTTTTTT. This translates into CASSLGFAGLEEKLFF.

Only one count was recorded for this clone. J is TRBJ1-5 and V is TRBV29-1; no clear D gene. CDR3 length: 12 residues. V lost 7 bases and J 3 bases, leaving 10 bases between the germline ends. From germline, CDR1 is SQVTM and CDR2 ANQGSEA. DNA of the CDR3: TGCAGCGCCGGAGACCCCAATCAGCCCCAGCATTTT. This sequence encodes CSAGDPNQPQHF.